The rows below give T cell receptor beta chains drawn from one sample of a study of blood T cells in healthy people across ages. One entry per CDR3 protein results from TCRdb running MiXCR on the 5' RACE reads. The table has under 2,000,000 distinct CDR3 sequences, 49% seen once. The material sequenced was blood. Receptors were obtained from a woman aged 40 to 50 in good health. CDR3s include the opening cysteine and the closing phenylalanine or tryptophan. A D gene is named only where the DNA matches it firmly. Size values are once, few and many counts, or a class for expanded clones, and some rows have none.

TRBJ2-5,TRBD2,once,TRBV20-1,CSARPLSGGLPGETQYF,TGCAGTGCTAGGCCGTTAAGCGGGGGCCTTCCCGGGGAGACCCAGTACTTC
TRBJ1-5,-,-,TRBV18,CASSPGLPYKNQPQHF,TGTGCCAGCTCACCGGGGCTTCCTTATAAAAATCAGCCCCAGCATTTT
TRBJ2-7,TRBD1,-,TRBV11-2,CASIPGTGGTYEQYF,TGTGCCAGCATCCCCGGGACAGGGGGTACCTACGAGCAGTACTTC
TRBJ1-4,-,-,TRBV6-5,CASSYRGLRDEKLFF,TGTGCCAGCAGTTATCGCGGACTTCGCGATGAAAAACTGTTTTTT
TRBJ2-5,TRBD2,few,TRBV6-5,CASRVAGIQETQYF,TGTGCCAGCAGGGTAGCGGGGATCCAAGAGACCCAGTACTTC
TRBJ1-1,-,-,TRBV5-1,CASSSEGQPSREASF,TGCGCCAGCAGCTCAGAGGGGCAGCCCTCCCGGGAAGCTTCCTTT
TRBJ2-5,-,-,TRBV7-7,CASRQGLGPGSETQYF,TGTGCTAGCAGACAAGGACTGGGACCCGGGTCGGAGACCCAGTACTTC
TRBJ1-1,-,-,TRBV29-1,CSVLGTQNTEAFF,TGCAGCGTGCTCGGGACACAGAACACTGAAGCTTTCTTT
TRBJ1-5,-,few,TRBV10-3,CAISVFDRGSNQPQHF,TGTGCCATCAGTGTTTTCGACAGAGGGAGCAATCAGCCCCAGCATTTT
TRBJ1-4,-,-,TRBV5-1,CASSKGHLTGTDIEKLFF,TGCGCCAGCAGCAAAGGGCATCTTACCGGGACGGATATAGAAAAACTGTTTTTT
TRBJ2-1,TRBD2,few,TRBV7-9,CASSLDGGAVYEQFF,TGTGCCAGCAGCTTAGACGGGGGGGCCGTCTATGAGCAGTTCTTC
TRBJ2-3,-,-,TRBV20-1,CSAERSVGTDTQYF,TGCAGTGCTGAACGGTCCGTGGGCACAGATACGCAGTATTTT
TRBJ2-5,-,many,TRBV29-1,CSIRDTETQYF,TGCAGTATCCGGGACACGGAGACCCAGTACTTC
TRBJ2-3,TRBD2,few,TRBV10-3,CAIRSTGGGSDTQYF,TGTGCCATCAGATCAACTGGGGGGGGATCAGATACGCAGTATTTT
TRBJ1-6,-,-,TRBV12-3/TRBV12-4,CASSLDRVNSPLHF,TGTGCCAGCAGTCTGGACAGAGTTAATTCACCCCTCCACTTT
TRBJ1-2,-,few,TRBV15,CATSRDGSANYGYTF,TGTGCCACCAGCAGAGATGGCTCAGCTAACTATGGCTACACCTTC
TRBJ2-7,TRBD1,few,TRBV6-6,CASSSPRDRGQYEQYF,TGTGCCAGCAGTTCCCCCCGGGACAGGGGGCAGTACGAGCAGTACTTC
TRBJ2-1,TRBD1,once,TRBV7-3,CASSLGPGTGAKGGEQFF,TGTGCCAGCAGCTTAGGGCCCGGGACAGGGGCTAAGGGCGGTGAGCAGTTCTTC
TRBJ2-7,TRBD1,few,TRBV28,CASSTRGLGQGIAYEQYF,TGTGCCAGCAGTACTAGGGGGCTAGGACAGGGGATCGCCTACGAGCAGTACTTC
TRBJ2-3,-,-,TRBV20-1,CSARERGHTDTQYF,TGCAGTGCTAGAGAGCGGGGGCACACAGATACGCAGTATTTT
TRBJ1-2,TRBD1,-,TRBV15,CATSTRDSENYGYTF,TGTGCCACCAGCACCCGGGACAGTGAAAACTATGGCTACACCTTC
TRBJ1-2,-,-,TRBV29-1,CSVELAGTHLRNYGYTF,TGCAGCGTTGAGTTGGCAGGCACCCACTTACGGAACTATGGCTACACCTTC
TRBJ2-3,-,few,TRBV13,CASSQDSSRDTQYF,TGTGCCAGCAGCCAGGACTCTTCGCGGGATACGCAGTATTTT
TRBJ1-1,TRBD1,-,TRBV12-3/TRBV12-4,CATSQGVLTEAFF,TGTGCCACTAGCCAGGGGGTTCTTACTGAAGCTTTCTTT
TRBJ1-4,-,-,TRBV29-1,CSIYQGNEKLFF,TGCAGCATCTACCAGGGAAACGAAAAACTGTTTTTT
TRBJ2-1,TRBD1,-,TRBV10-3,CAISAGQDNEQFF,TGTGCCATCAGTGCGGGACAGGACAATGAGCAGTTCTTC
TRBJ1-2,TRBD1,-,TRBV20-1,CSARASTGYNYGYTF,TGCAGCGCTAGAGCCTCGACAGGGTATAACTATGGCTACACCTTC
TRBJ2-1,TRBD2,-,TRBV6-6,CASSYSSGGAQEQFF,TGTGCCAGCAGTTACTCTAGCGGGGGGGCCCAGGAGCAGTTCTTC
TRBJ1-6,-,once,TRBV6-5,CASNKLRGYSPLHF,TGTGCCAGCAATAAATTAAGGGGGTATTCACCCCTCCACTTT
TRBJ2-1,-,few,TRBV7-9,CASNLQGNSYNEQFF,TGTGCCAGTAATCTCCAGGGAAACTCCTACAATGAGCAGTTCTTC
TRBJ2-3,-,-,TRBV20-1,CSARDVELVTDTQYF,TGCAGTGCTAGAGATGTGGAGCTAGTCACAGATACGCAGTATTTT
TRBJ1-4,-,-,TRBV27,CASSELGEKLFF,TGTGCCAGCAGTGAATTAGGTGAAAAACTGTTTTTT
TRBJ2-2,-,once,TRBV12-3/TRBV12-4,CASSLRLHTGELFF,TGTGCCAGCAGTTTACGTCTTCACACCGGGGAGCTGTTTTTT
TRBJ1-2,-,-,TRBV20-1,CSAPDGEANYGYTF,TGCAGTGCTCCAGACGGAGAAGCTAACTATGGCTACACCTTC
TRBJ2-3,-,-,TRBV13,CASSHPSRTDTQYF,TGTGCCAGCAGCCACCCCTCGAGAACAGATACGCAGTATTTT
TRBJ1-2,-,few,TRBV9,CASRGSSGLGNGYTF,TGTGCCAGCAGAGGAAGCTCAGGGTTGGGGAATGGCTACACCTTC
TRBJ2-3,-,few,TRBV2,CASSVRGNPTDTQYF,TGTGCCAGCAGCGTCCGGGGGAACCCCACAGATACGCAGTATTTT
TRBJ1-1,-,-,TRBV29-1,CSVEMVAGNTEAFF,TGCAGTGTTGAAATGGTCGCAGGGAACACTGAAGCTTTCTTT
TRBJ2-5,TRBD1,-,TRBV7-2,CASSPRGQGTNQETQYF,TGTGCCAGCAGCCCACGGGGACAGGGGACTAACCAAGAGACCCAGTACTTC
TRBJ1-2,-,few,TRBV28,CASRTAGVHGYTF,TGTGCCAGCCGAACCGCGGGGGTCCATGGCTACACCTTC
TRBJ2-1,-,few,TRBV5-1,CASSLEAVNEQFF,TGCGCCAGCAGCTTGGAGGCGGTCAATGAGCAGTTCTTC
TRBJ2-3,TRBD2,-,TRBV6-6,CASIPGLGEMFRDTQYF,TGTGCCAGCATCCCGGGACTAGGGGAGATGTTTCGTGATACGCAGTATTTT
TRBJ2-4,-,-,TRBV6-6,CASSYSSQEQYF,TGTGCCAGCAGTTACTCGAGTCAAGAGCAGTACTTC
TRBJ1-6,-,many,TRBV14,CASSHPEGAISPLHF,TGTGCCAGCAGCCACCCGGAGGGTGCAATTTCACCCCTCCACTTT
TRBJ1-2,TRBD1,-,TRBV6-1,CASSRNGDRGSASRYGYTF,TGTGCCAGCAGCCGCAATGGGGACAGGGGGAGCGCGTCGAGATATGGCTACACCTTC
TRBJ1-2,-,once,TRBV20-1,CSASRTGAGGYTF,TGCAGTGCTTCCAGAACGGGGGCAGGGGGCTACACCTTC
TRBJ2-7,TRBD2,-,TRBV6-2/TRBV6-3,CASVRRAGVYEQYF,TGTGCCAGCGTACGGCGAGCGGGGGTCTACGAGCAGTACTTC
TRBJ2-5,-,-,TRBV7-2,CASSPEGAAETQYF,TGTGCCAGCAGCCCGGAGGGCGCCGCGGAGACCCAGTACTTC
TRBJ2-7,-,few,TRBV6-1,CASSEITGGPYEQYF,TGTGCCAGCAGTGAAATAACGGGGGGCCCCTACGAGCAGTACTTC
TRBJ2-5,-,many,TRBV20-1,CSARDPGEYQETQYF,TGCAGTGCTAGAGACCCGGGGGAATACCAAGAGACCCAGTACTTC
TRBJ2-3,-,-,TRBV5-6,CASSLMGMSTDTQYF,TGTGCCAGCAGCTTGATGGGGATGAGCACAGATACGCAGTATTTT
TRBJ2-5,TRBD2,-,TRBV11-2,CASSLVVAGVRETQYF,TGTGCCAGCAGCTTAGTTGTAGCGGGGGTAAGAGAGACCCAGTACTTC
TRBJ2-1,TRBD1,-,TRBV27,CASSPQGPINEQFF,TGTGCCAGCAGCCCACAGGGGCCGATCAATGAGCAGTTCTTC
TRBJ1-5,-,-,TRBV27,CASSLSSGLSNQPQHF,TGTGCCAGCAGTTTATCGTCAGGGCTTAGCAATCAGCCCCAGCATTTT
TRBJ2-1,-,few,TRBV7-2,CASSLDSGRANEQFF,TGTGCCAGCAGCTTGGACTCTGGCCGGGCCAATGAGCAGTTCTTC